This is a list of T cell receptor beta chains from one sample in a study of shared clonotypes between healthy human individuals. Sequencing used immunoSEQ multiplex PCR; TCRdb keeps in-frame clones, though not all of them. The table records around 1.4 million clones, roughly 98.5% of them present only once. Input material: naive CD4+ T cells sorted from blood. The receptor set was obtained from a man aged 25 to 40 in good health. The CDR3 runs from the conserved cysteine through the conserved F or W. A D gene is named only where the DNA matches it firmly. Some rows have no size entry. The others give once, few or many, or a class for an expanded clone.

d_call: -
v_call: TRBV7-8
j_call: TRBJ2-3
clone_size: -
cdr3_aa: CASSLARTDTQYF
cdr3_nt: TGTGCCAGCAGCTTAGCGAGGACAGATACGCAGTATTTT

d_call: -
v_call: TRBV7-2
j_call: TRBJ2-7
clone_size: -
cdr3_aa: CASTSHLASYEQYF
cdr3_nt: TGTGCCAGCACCTCCCACCTAGCCTCCTACGAGCAGTACTTC

d_call: -
v_call: TRBV4-1
j_call: TRBJ2-3
clone_size: -
cdr3_aa: CASSQERGGRDTQYF
cdr3_nt: TGCGCCAGCAGCCAAGAGAGGGGGGGCCGTGATACGCAGTATTTT

d_call: TRBD1
v_call: TRBV5-6
j_call: TRBJ2-3
clone_size: -
cdr3_aa: CASSTQGAGTQYF
cdr3_nt: TGTGCCAGCAGCACCCAGGGGGCTGGTACGCAGTATTTT

d_call: -
v_call: TRBV28
j_call: TRBJ1-5
clone_size: -
cdr3_aa: CASRAGMISNQPQHF
cdr3_nt: TGTGCCAGCAGGGCAGGGATGATCAGCAATCAGCCCCAGCATTTT

d_call: -
v_call: TRBV14
j_call: TRBJ2-5
clone_size: -
cdr3_aa: CASNRPRVGAGTQYF
cdr3_nt: TGTGCCAGCAACCGCCCGCGGGTGGGGGCCGGGACCCAGTACTTC

d_call: TRBD1
v_call: TRBV2
j_call: TRBJ1-1
clone_size: -
cdr3_aa: CASTQGIRTEAFF
cdr3_nt: TGTGCCAGTACACAGGGGATTCGCACTGAAGCTTTCTTT

d_call: -
v_call: TRBV27
j_call: TRBJ2-1
clone_size: -
cdr3_aa: CASSFNPLYNEQFF
cdr3_nt: TGTGCCAGCAGTTTCAACCCGCTATACAATGAGCAGTTCTTC

d_call: -
v_call: TRBV9
j_call: TRBJ2-1
clone_size: -
cdr3_aa: CASSSRGEQSYNEQFF
cdr3_nt: TGTGCCAGCAGCTCTAGGGGGGAACAGAGCTACAATGAGCAGTTCTTC

d_call: TRBD2
v_call: TRBV18
j_call: TRBJ2-1
clone_size: -
cdr3_aa: CASSPSGLAGVSGEQFF
cdr3_nt: TGTGCCAGCTCACCTTCCGGGCTAGCGGGAGTTTCGGGTGAGCAGTTCTTC

d_call: TRBD2
v_call: TRBV27
j_call: TRBJ2-7
clone_size: -
cdr3_aa: CASSASWTSGSHEQYF
cdr3_nt: TGTGCCAGCAGTGCGTCATGGACTAGCGGGAGCCACGAGCAGTACTTC

d_call: -
v_call: TRBV2
j_call: TRBJ1-2
clone_size: -
cdr3_aa: CASRPTVGGYTF
cdr3_nt: TGTGCCAGCAGACCTACAGTAGGAGGCTACACCTTC

d_call: TRBD1
v_call: TRBV2
j_call: TRBJ2-7
clone_size: -
cdr3_aa: CASSETGTGSYEQYF
cdr3_nt: TGTGCCAGCAGTGAAACCGGGACAGGGTCCTACGAGCAGTACTTC

d_call: -
v_call: TRBV14
j_call: TRBJ1-3
clone_size: -
cdr3_aa: CASSYRGGAPTGNTIYF
cdr3_nt: TGTGCCAGCAGCTATCGAGGAGGGGCTCCTACTGGAAACACCATATATTTT

d_call: -
v_call: TRBV7-2
j_call: TRBJ1-5
clone_size: -
cdr3_aa: CASSLVGQTDSNQPQHF
cdr3_nt: TGTGCCAGCAGCTTAGTCGGACAGACGGATAGCAATCAGCCCCAGCATTTT

d_call: -
v_call: TRBV7-6
j_call: TRBJ2-1
clone_size: -
cdr3_aa: CASSLIPTGDSYNEQFF
cdr3_nt: TGTGCCAGCAGCTTAATTCCTACGGGAGACTCCTACAATGAGCAGTTCTTC

d_call: -
v_call: TRBV2
j_call: TRBJ1-2
clone_size: few
cdr3_aa: CASSERRAVGGYTF
cdr3_nt: TGTGCCAGCAGTGAAAGGAGGGCAGTGGGGGGCTACACCTTC

d_call: -
v_call: TRBV27
j_call: TRBJ2-3
clone_size: -
cdr3_aa: CASSFVWSTDTQYF
cdr3_nt: TGTGCCAGCAGTTTCGTGTGGAGCACAGATACGCAGTATTTT

d_call: -
v_call: TRBV5-4
j_call: TRBJ2-3
clone_size: -
cdr3_aa: CASSPVGVGSSTDTQYF
cdr3_nt: TGTGCCAGCAGCCCCGTGGGTGTTGGCTCGAGCACAGATACGCAGTATTTT

d_call: TRBD2
v_call: TRBV5-4
j_call: TRBJ2-4
clone_size: -
cdr3_aa: CASSGGGGGRALIQYF
cdr3_nt: TGTGCCAGCAGCGGGGGCGGCGGCGGGAGGGCCCTCATTCAGTACTTC

d_call: TRBD1
v_call: TRBV2
j_call: TRBJ1-1
clone_size: -
cdr3_aa: CASRVSGTGGTEAFF
cdr3_nt: TGTGCCAGCAGGGTTTCCGGGACAGGGGGCACTGAAGCTTTCTTT

d_call: -
v_call: TRBV14
j_call: TRBJ1-1
clone_size: -
cdr3_aa: CASSQGRGGNTEAFF
cdr3_nt: TGTGCCAGCAGCCAAGGACGAGGGGGTAACACTGAAGCTTTCTTT

d_call: TRBD2
v_call: TRBV7-8
j_call: TRBJ2-1
clone_size: -
cdr3_aa: CASSLGGLAGSYNEQFF
cdr3_nt: TGTGCCAGCAGCTTGGGGGGACTAGCGGGATCTTACAATGAGCAGTTCTTC

d_call: -
v_call: TRBV4-3
j_call: TRBJ1-1
clone_size: -
cdr3_aa: CASRPRGAGEEGTEAFF
cdr3_nt: TGCGCCAGCAGGCCGCGGGGTGCGGGGGAGGAGGGCACTGAAGCTTTCTTT

d_call: TRBD2
v_call: TRBV7-9
j_call: TRBJ2-1
clone_size: -
cdr3_aa: CASKGGTSPGTSGYNEQFF
cdr3_nt: TGTGCCAGCAAGGGGGGGACCAGTCCCGGGACTAGCGGCTACAATGAGCAGTTCTTC

d_call: TRBD2
v_call: TRBV25-1
j_call: TRBJ2-1
clone_size: -
cdr3_aa: CASSPPPSGRGHEQFF
cdr3_nt: TGTGCCAGCAGTCCTCCTCCCAGCGGGAGGGGACATGAGCAGTTCTTC

d_call: -
v_call: TRBV19
j_call: TRBJ1-5
clone_size: -
cdr3_aa: CATTRVYSNQPQHF
cdr3_nt: TGTGCCACTACCAGGGTTTATAGCAATCAGCCCCAGCATTTT

d_call: -
v_call: TRBV7-2
j_call: TRBJ2-2
clone_size: -
cdr3_aa: CASSFVSGELFF
cdr3_nt: TGTGCCAGCAGCTTCGTTTCCGGGGAGCTGTTTTTT

d_call: -
v_call: TRBV28
j_call: TRBJ2-5
clone_size: -
cdr3_aa: CASTPGRQETQYF
cdr3_nt: TGTGCCAGCACCCCCGGGCGGCAAGAGACCCAGTACTTC

d_call: -
v_call: TRBV4-1
j_call: TRBJ1-5
clone_size: -
cdr3_aa: CASSRDSPNQPQHF
cdr3_nt: TGCGCCAGCAGCCGAGACAGTCCCAATCAGCCCCAGCATTTT

d_call: -
v_call: TRBV7-3
j_call: TRBJ2-2
clone_size: once
cdr3_aa: CASSLRTGELFF
cdr3_nt: TGTGCCAGCAGCCTAAGGACCGGGGAGCTGTTTTTT

d_call: TRBD2
v_call: TRBV19
j_call: TRBJ2-7
clone_size: once
cdr3_aa: CASRRLAGGHYEQYF
cdr3_nt: TGTGCCAGTAGACGACTAGCGGGAGGTCACTACGAGCAGTACTTC

d_call: -
v_call: TRBV10-1
j_call: TRBJ2-7
clone_size: -
cdr3_aa: CASSSSLGDEQYF
cdr3_nt: TGCGCCAGCAGTTCCTCGCTTGGAGACGAGCAGTACTTC

d_call: TRBD2
v_call: TRBV5-1
j_call: TRBJ2-1
clone_size: -
cdr3_aa: CASSLATAGVYNEQFF
cdr3_nt: TGCGCCAGCAGCTTGGCCACAGCGGGGGTTTACAATGAGCAGTTCTTC

d_call: TRBD1
v_call: TRBV19
j_call: TRBJ1-1
clone_size: -
cdr3_aa: CASSIRQGAWGMNTEAFF
cdr3_nt: TGTGCCAGTAGTATCAGGCAGGGGGCCTGGGGCATGAACACTGAAGCTTTCTTT

d_call: TRBD1
v_call: TRBV10-3
j_call: TRBJ2-3
clone_size: -
cdr3_aa: CAIRAGTALNTDTQYF
cdr3_nt: TGTGCCATCAGGGCAGGGACAGCCCTCAACACAGATACGCAGTATTTT

d_call: TRBD2
v_call: TRBV9
j_call: TRBJ2-1
clone_size: -
cdr3_aa: CASSVASGRDYNEQFF
cdr3_nt: TGTGCCAGCAGCGTAGCGAGCGGGAGGGACTACAATGAGCAGTTCTTC